Shown below are 14 T cell receptor beta chains from a single sample sequenced in a study of OX40 agonist ivuxolimab in advanced cancers. This table comes from immunoSEQ multiplex PCR, and its TCRdb copy is limited to in-frame clones, with some not included. The table records some 76,000 clones, around 86% of them present only once. The sample in question was CD4+ or CD8+ T cells sorted from blood, obtained in a trial of the OX40 agonist ivuxolimab. These receptors were obtained from an adult with an advanced solid tumor such as melanoma, head and neck, liver or kidney cancer.

The rearrangement joins TRBV9 to TRBJ2-1; D uncertain. V dropped 0 bases and J dropped 0 bases, with 10 bases sitting between them. Germline V gene sequence: CDR1 SGDLS, CDR2 YYNGEE. This CDR3 region has 16 residues. The CDR3 nucleotides are TGTGCCAGCAGCGTAGCGGGCAGAGTCTCCTACAATGAGCAGTTCTTC. It translates to CASSVAGRVSYNEQFF. The entire variable domain, with the rest obtained from reference TRBV9 and TRBJ2-1, is as follows: DSGVTQTPKHLITATGQRVTLRCSPRSGDLSVYWYQQSLDQGLQFLIQYYNGEERAKGNILERFSAQQFPDLHSELNLSSLELGDSALYFCASSVAGRVSYNEQFFGPGTRLTVL.

This chain connects TRBV4-2 to TRBJ1-2; 8 positions agree with TRBD1. The V and J ends lost 4 bases and 1 base, in that order; junction bases with no gene match: 5. The germline gives CDR1 LGHNA, CDR2 YNFKEQ. The CDR3 sequence is 15 residues long. CDR3 residues: CASSLQGAINYGYTF. The CDR3 nucleotides are TGTGCCAGCAGCCTCCAGGGGGCAATTAACTATGGCTACACCTTC.

The chain combines TRBV28 with TRBJ1-4, with D unclear. Germline V gene lookup returns CDR1 MDHEN and CDR2 SYDVKM. V shed 5 bases and J shed 8 bases, with 12 bases lying between them. This CDR3 has 13 residues. The CDR3 here is CASSPLTPEKLFF. The DNA for the CDR3 is TGTGCCAGCAGTCCTCTAACTCCAGAAAAACTGTTTTTT.

This chain uses TRBV6-6 with TRBJ1-1; possibly TRBD1 for D (6 bases). V lost 6 bases and J 1 base, leaving 9 bases between the germline ends. The germline V gene has CDR1 MNHNY and CDR2 SVGAGI (reference sequence). There are 13 residues in the CDR3. The CDR3 loop reads CASRATGNTEAFF. The CDR3, as DNA: TGTGCCAGCAGGGCGACAGGGAACACTGAAGCTTTCTTT.

This CDR3 is CASSADSSYEQYF. As DNA, the CDR3 is TGCGCCAGCAGTGCGGACAGCTCCTACGAGCAGTACTTC. The chain uses TRBV5-1 and TRBJ2-7, with a tentative D call TRBD1 (6 bases). The CDR3 length is 13 residues. Germline V gene data show CDR1 as SGHRS and CDR2 as YFSETQ. Trimming removed 5 bases from V and 0 bases from J, with 9 bases in between.

The genes are TRBV10-3 and TRBJ2-7, with 7 positions matching TRBD1. This CDR3 has 13 residues. V lost 10 bases, J lost 2 bases, and 8 bases stayed unmatched. Germline loops: CDR1 ENHRY, CDR2 SYGVKD. CDR3 nucleotide sequence: TGTGCCACCTCCCGGGACAGTGCCTACGAGCAGTACTTC. Residues: CATSRDSAYEQYF.

Comments on this clone: The junction does not match germline at one end; this may be a read error. The chain recombines TRBV6-5 with TRBJ1-2, with TRBD1 as a possible D gene (6 bases). Germline V gene sequence: CDR1 MNHEY, CDR2 SVGAGI. The CDR3 runs 11 residues. This CDR3 is CASSYVGTSFF. CDR3 nucleotide sequence: TGTGCCAGCAGTTACGTTGGGACATCGTTCTTC.

This clone was found a few times. The rearrangement links TRBV4-3 to TRBJ2-2, with a possible D match to TRBD1 (6 bases). V was cut by 0 bases and J by 8 bases, with 13 bases left in between. This CDR3 spans 15 amino acids. Looked up from germline, CDR1 is LGHNA and CDR2 is YSLEER. The CDR3: CASSQDLGARGELFF. The CDR3 DNA reads as TGCGCCAGCAGCCAAGATCTGGGGGCCAGGGGGGAGCTGTTTTTT.

Only a few counts were recorded for this clone. The chain carries TRBV5-6 and TRBJ1-2; 12 bases match TRBD1. Germline CDR1 is SGHDT and CDR2 is YYEEEE. V gave up 1 base and J gave up 4 bases; unmatched junction bases: 5. The CDR3 consists of 16 residues. In DNA form, the CDR3 reads TGTGCCAGCAGCTTGAGCGGGACAGGGGGCCTCTATGGCTACACCTTC. Its protein product is CASSLSGTGGLYGYTF. The whole variable domain, filled in from reference TRBV5-6 and TRBJ1-2, reads DAGVTQSPTHLIKTRGQQVTLRCSPKSGHDTVSWYQQALGQGPQFIFQYYEEEERQRGNFPDRFSGHQFPNYSSELNVNALLLGDSALYLCASSLSGTGGLYGYTFGSGTRLTVV.

For the CDR3, the DNA is TGTGCCAGTAACTACGGCGGGGGGTGGCAAGAGACCCAGTACTTC. Amino acids: CASNYGGGWQETQYF. The chain is built from TRBV19 and TRBJ2-5; 8 bases align to TRBD2. Germline values: CDR1 LNHDA, CDR2 SQIVND (reference sequence). This CDR3 has 15 amino acids. V was pared by 7 bases and J by 2 bases, with 9 bases of the junction left unmatched.

The chain carries TRBV7-3 and TRBJ2-5; 9 bases fit TRBD1. The DNA end is more similar to TRBJ2-7, so the J call may be wrong. The CDR3 runs to 15 residues. The V gene's germline CDR1 is SGHTA and CDR2 FQGTGA. CDR3 bases: TGTGCCAGCAGCTTCTCGGGACAGGGTTCCAACGAGCAGTACTTC. Translating it yields CASSFSGQGSNEQYF.

The chain carries TRBV7-2 and TRBJ1-5; D is unresolved. Trimming pared 0 bases from V and 7 bases from J, leaving 10 bases between. This CDR3 contains 14 residues. Germline V gene sequence: CDR1 SGHTA, CDR2 FQGNSA. In DNA form, the CDR3 reads TGTGCCAGCAGCTTAGCCTCCGTTGCGCAGCCCCAGCATTTT. Its protein is CASSLASVAQPQHF.

The chain uses TRBV14 and TRBJ1-3, with 7 bases fitting TRBD1. Germline CDR1 SGHDN, CDR2 FVKESK. V shed 4 bases, J shed 3 bases, and the junction held 9 bases outside the gene matches. CDR3 size: 16 residues. CDR3: CASSPQGNWVGNTIYF. CDR3 DNA sequence: TGTGCCAGCAGCCCACAGGGGAATTGGGTTGGAAACACCATATATTTT.

The chain is built from TRBV27 and TRBJ1-2; D not resolved. The CDR3 runs to 11 residues. Deletions cut 8 bases from V and 2 bases from J, with 6 bases between. Germline values: CDR1 MNHEY, CDR2 SMNVEV (reference sequence). CDR3 in DNA: TGTGCCAGCGGCCGGAACTATGGCTACACCTTC. This sequence encodes CASGRNYGYTF.